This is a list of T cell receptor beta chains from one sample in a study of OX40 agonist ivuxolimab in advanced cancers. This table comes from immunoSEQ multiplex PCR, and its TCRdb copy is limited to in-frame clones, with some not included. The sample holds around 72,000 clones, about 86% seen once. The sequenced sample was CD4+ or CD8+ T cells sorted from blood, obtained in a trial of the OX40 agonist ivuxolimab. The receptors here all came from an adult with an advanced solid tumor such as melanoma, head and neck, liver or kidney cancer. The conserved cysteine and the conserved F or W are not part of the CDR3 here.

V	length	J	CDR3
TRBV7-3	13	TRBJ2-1	ASSSTSDIYNEQF
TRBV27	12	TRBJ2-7	ASSPRDRGSEQY
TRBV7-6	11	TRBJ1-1	ASSQFEGTEAF
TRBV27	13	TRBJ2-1	ASRPDRGSYNEQF
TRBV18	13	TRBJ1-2	ASSPTDRAGYGYT
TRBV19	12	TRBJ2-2	ASSIVQNTGELF
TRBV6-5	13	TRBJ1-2	ASSYSLTGVYGYT
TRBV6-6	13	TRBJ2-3	ASSYQPGFTDTQY
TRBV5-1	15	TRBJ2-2	ASSLAAGGPNTGELF
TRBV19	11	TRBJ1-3	ASKGLSGNTIY
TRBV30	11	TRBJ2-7	AWESDLGYEQY
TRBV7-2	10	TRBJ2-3	ASSLVLNTQY